The next 26 T cell receptor beta chains were all read from a single sample in a study of tumor-infiltrating lymphocytes in primary liver carcinoma (TCRdb year 2017). Without any cell sorting, total RNA and DNA were co-extracted from roughly 21-30 mg of bulk tissue using the AllPrep DNA/RNA mini kit. The data were produced on an Illumina HiSeq 2500. Using a constant-region primer and ProtoScript II reverse transcriptase, TCRbeta-specific cDNA was reverse-transcribed from 500 to 650 ng total RNA. Three nested multiplex PCR rounds, following a slightly modified ARM-PCR procedure, were used to build the TCRbeta libraries. Multiplex TRBV1-TRBV30 forward primers and a Cbeta reverse primer were used in the first two PCR rounds, each of which was run for around 9 cycles. The public reads were reanalyzed by TCRdb: fastp trimming at Q25, MiXCR alignment, in-frame beta chains only. Every distinct CDR3 protein forms one entry, paired with its most common genes and DNA. The sample records about 75,000 distinct CDR3 sequences, roughly two thirds of which are singletons. Approximately 26% of the sample goes to the ten largest clones.

The sequenced sample consisted of tumor-adjacent normal liver tissue. Source of these receptors: a man between 40 and 49 years old with primary liver carcinoma and hepatitis B virus infection.

Of note for this clonotype: The junction shows a germline mismatch at one end, possibly a read error. The chain carries TRBV28 and TRBJ1-2; 7 bases match TRBD1. The CDR3 length is 16 residues. Germline V lookup: CDR1 MDHEN, CDR2 SYDVKM. CDR3 nucleotide sequence: TGTGCCAGCAGTTCTATTCCGGGACAGAGGTACTATGGCTATACCTTC. Its translation: CASSSIPGQRYYGYTF.

On this clonotype: Germline and junction disagree at one end, which may indicate a read error. V is TRBV4-3 and J is TRBJ2-2; D remains unclear. The CDR3 has 15 residues. The germline CDR1 and CDR2 sequences are LGHNA and YSLEER. CDR3 in amino acids: CASSQAAWDTGELFF. The CDR3 DNA sequence: TGCGCAAGCAGCCAAGCCGCATGGGATACCGGGGAGCTGTTTTTT.

A word on this clonotype: Given the absence of the conserved phenylalanine or tryptophan at the CDR3 end, a read error is likely. The J gene is TRBJ2-1, the V gene TRBV4-1; D unresolved. Trimming pared 6 bases from V and 4 bases from J, leaving 22 bases between. Germline values: CDR1 MGHRA, CDR2 YSYEKL. There are 17 residues in the CDR3. Here the CDR3 DNA reads TGCGCCAGCAGTCAAAAGATTGGGTCGGGTACTTACAATGAGCAGTTCTCC. Translated, it gives CASSQKIGSGTYNEQFS.

There are many counts of this clonotype. The chain carries TRBV5-1 and TRBJ2-5, with TRBD1 matching 9 bases. This CDR3 comprises 15 residues. The trim removed 4 bases at V and 2 bases at J, leaving 6 bases unmatched. Germline V gene lookup returns CDR1 SGHRS and CDR2 YFSETQ. Here the CDR3 reads CASSQTGGEQETQYF. The CDR3 DNA sequence: TGCGCCAGCAGCCAGACAGGGGGAGAACAAGAGACCCAGTACTTC.

This clonotype was detected many times. V is TRBV4-1 and J is TRBJ2-4, with TRBD1 matching over 7 bases. The CDR3 runs to 15 residues. J lost 5 bases, V lost 3 bases, and 7 bases had no gene match. The germline V gene encodes CDR1 MGHRA and CDR2 YSYEKL. CDR3 region: CASSHGQGTENIQYF. CDR3 in DNA: TGCGCCAGCAGCCACGGTCAAGGGACAGAAAACATTCAGTACTTC.

As regards this clonotype: One end of the junction fails to match germline, which may point to a read error. V and J are TRBV11-2 and TRBJ2-3, with TRBD2 matching over 11 bases. Germline values: CDR1 SGHAT, CDR2 FQNNGV. The CDR3 is made up of 13 amino acids. The CDR3 protein is CAVTSGSTDTQYF. CDR3 nucleotide sequence: TGCGCCGTAACTAGCGGGAGCACAGATACCCAGTATTTT.

In its sample, this clonotype was seen a few times. The gene calls are TRBV9 and TRBJ2-7, with TRBD1 matching over 9 bases. Trimming took 1 base from V and 5 from J; bases not matched to a gene: 7. Germline loops: CDR1 SGDLS, CDR2 YYNGEE. The CDR3 runs 15 residues. CDR3 sequence (DNA): TGTGCCAGCAGCGTACTCGGGACAGGGATAGACGAGCAGTACTTC. As protein: CASSVLGTGIDEQYF.

As for this clonotype: One end of the junction varies from germline; a read error may be responsible. The genes are TRBV11-2 and TRBJ2-2, with D tentatively TRBD2 (5 bases). This CDR3 comprises 13 residues. CDR1 SGHAT and CDR2 FQNNGV come from the germline V gene. In nucleotides, the CDR3 is TGCGTCAGCAGCTTACAGTACACCGGGGAGCTATTTTTT. It codes for CVSSLQYTGELFF.

To note about this clonotype: One end of the junction fails to match germline, which may point to a read error. This rearrangement joins TRBV4-3 to TRBJ2-7; TRBD1 agrees at 11 bases. The CDR3 is 17 residues long. CDR1 and CDR2 from the germline V gene are LGHNA and YSLEER. The chain's CDR3 is CDSSQLIPGQGDYEQYF. The CDR3 DNA follows: TGCGACAGCAGCCAGTTAATCCCGGGACAGGGGGATTACGAGCAGTACTTC.

The chain uses TRBV6-5 and TRBJ2-5; D may correspond to TRBD1 or TRBD2 (6 bases each). This CDR3 has 15 residues. Germline loops: CDR1 MNHEY, CDR2 SVGAGI. The CDR3 sequence: CTGSYGGGRGETQYF. The CDR3 DNA is TGTACCGGCAGTTATGGAGGGGGAAGGGGAGAGACCCAGTACTTC.

V usage is TRBV29-1 and J usage is TRBJ2-5; the match to TRBD2 covers 8 bases. The CDR3 spans 15 residues. Germline V CDR1 and CDR2: SQVTM, ANQGSEA. V shed 2 bases and J 5 bases; nucleotides not matched to a gene: 10. CDR3 loop: CSVESAGGSSETQYF. The CDR3, as DNA: TGCAGCGTTGAATCCGCGGGGGGTAGTTCGGAGACCCAGTACTTC.

As to this clonotype: A much more abundant neighbour one base away suggests this may be a read error. The J gene is TRBJ2-1, the V gene TRBV30; possibly TRBD1 or TRBD2 for D (5 bases each). This CDR3 contains 15 residues. Germline values: CDR1 GTSNPN, CDR2 SVGIG (reference sequence). CDR3 coding DNA: TGTGCCTGGAATCGGGACGGAGGATCCTACAATGAGCACTTCTTC. Protein: CAWNRDGGSYNEHFF. Using reference TRBV30 and TRBJ2-1 for the parts outside the CDR3, the full variable domain is SQTIHQWPATLVQPVGSPLSLECTVEGTSNPNLYWYRQAAGRGLQLLFYSVGIGQISSEVPQNLSASRPQDRQFILSSKKLLLSDSGFYLCAWNRDGGSYNEHFFGPGTRLTVL.

Regarding this clonotype: A read error may account for a junction end that differs from germline. The chain carries TRBV11-2 and TRBJ2-1; 8 bases are a match to TRBD2. Looked up from germline, CDR1 is SGHAT and CDR2 is FQNNGV. The CDR3 has 17 amino acids. The CDR3, as DNA: TGTACCAGCAGCTTAGATAGGGGCGGGAGGTTCTACAATGAGCAGTTCTTC. It translates to CTSSLDRGGRFYNEQFF.

V usage is TRBV29-1 and J usage is TRBJ2-1; D ambiguous. CDR3 length: 12 residues. The germline gives CDR1 SQVTM, CDR2 ANQGSEA. Trimming cost V 1 base and J 9 bases, with 10 bases left between them. The CDR3, as DNA: TGCAGCGTTGAAGCGGAATGGTGTGAGCAGTTCTTC. Its translation: CSVEAEWCEQFF.

In this sample, this clonotype turned up once. An end of the junction differs from the germline gene, which may be a read error. The chain joins TRBV7-3 to TRBJ2-1; D may be TRBD2 (5 bases). This CDR3 region has 14 residues. Germline-derived CDR1 and CDR2 are SGHTA and FQGTGA. CDR3 amino acids: CVSSPSGSSNEQFF. The CDR3 DNA reads TGTGTCAGCAGCCCCAGTGGGAGTTCGAATGAGCAGTTCTTC.

Regarding this clonotype: A read error may produce the germline difference seen at one junction end. The rearrangement uses TRBV6-1 and TRBJ1-1, with D maybe TRBD1 (5 bases). Germline loops: CDR1 MNHNS, CDR2 SASEGT. The CDR3 loop spans 14 amino acids. CDR3 nucleotide sequence: TGTGCCAGCAATGAATCTGGGGCAGGTACTAAAGCTTTCTTT. Amino acid sequence: CASNESGAGTKAFF.

As for this clonotype: The junction does not match germline at one end; this may be a read error. The gene calls are TRBV5-4 and TRBJ2-7; D may be TRBD1 or TRBD2 (5 bases each). Germline CDR1 is SGHNT and CDR2 is YYREEE (reference sequence). The CDR3 length is 16 residues. The CDR3, as DNA: TGTGACAGCAGCAAGGACGGGGCTCCCGGTGGCTACGAGCAGTACTTC. This translates into CDSSKDGAPGGYEQYF.

The CDR3 reads CASNLTDRMNTEAFF. CDR3 in DNA: TGTGCCAGCAACTTAACGGACAGGATGAACACTGAAGCTTTCTTT. V is TRBV6-6 and J is TRBJ1-1; 7 bases fit TRBD1. V shed 7 bases and J 0 bases; nucleotides not matched to a gene: 8. Germline V gives CDR1 MNHNY, CDR2 SVGAGI (reference sequence). This CDR3 has 15 amino acids.

To note about this clonotype: Possible read error: a much larger clone is one base away. The V gene is TRBV7-9, the J gene TRBJ2-2; D might be TRBD2 (5 bases). Germline CDR1 is SEHNR and CDR2 is FQNEAQ (reference sequence). The CDR3 covers 13 residues. CDR3 coding DNA: TGTGGCAGCAGCTTATGGGAGACGGGGGAGCTGTTTTTT. Translated, it gives CGSSLWETGELFF.

As regards this clonotype: The missing conserved phenylalanine or tryptophan at the end of this CDR3 makes a read error likely. This rearrangement joins TRBV4-1 to TRBJ2-1; TRBD1 agrees at 11 bases. The CDR3 sequence is 15 residues long. Germline-derived CDR1 and CDR2 are MGHRA and YSYEKL. The CDR3 sequence: CTSSLGQGAVGEQFV. CDR3 DNA sequence: TGCACTAGCAGCCTAGGACAGGGGGCGGTCGGTGAGCAGTTCGTC.

Turning to this clonotype: At one of its ends the junction is not consistent with the germline gene, which may arise from a read error. The chain combines TRBV5-1 with TRBJ2-1; 13 positions match TRBD2. The CDR3 covers 13 residues. Germline loops: CDR1 SGHRS, CDR2 YFSETQ. In nucleotides, the CDR3 is TGCGACAGCAGCTTGGGACTAGCGGGATGGCAGTTCTTC. This encodes CDSSLGLAGWQFF.

Worth noting for this clonotype: A much bigger clone sits one base away, suggesting this may be a read error. This chain joins TRBV11-2 and TRBJ2-7; D gene uncertain. The length of the CDR3 is 15 residues. Germline V gives CDR1 SGHAT, CDR2 FQNNGV. CDR3 nucleotides: TGTGTCAGCAGCTTAAGTGGAGAGGCGACCTACGAGCAGTACTTC. As protein: CVSSLSGEATYEQYF.

Turning to this clonotype: Germline and junction disagree at one end, which may indicate a read error. V gene TRBV10-3 combines with J gene TRBJ2-3, with a possible D match to TRBD1 (9 bases). The CDR3 consists of 15 residues. The germline V gene encodes CDR1 ENHRY and CDR2 SYGVKD. The CDR3 spells CAIDRGAGGSDRQYF. The CDR3 nucleotides read TGTGCCATCGACAGGGGGGCGGGAGGATCAGATAGGCAGTATTTT.

As concerns this clonotype: Because the CDR3 is missing its conserved closing phenylalanine or tryptophan, this is likely a read error. The gene calls are TRBV12-3 or TRBV12-4 and TRBJ1-5; D is undetermined. Between the trimmed V and J ends, which lost 2 bases and 3 bases, there was a span of 11 bases. This CDR3 is built from 15 residues. CDR3 sequence reads: CASSLIGVDNQPQHC. CDR3 sequence (DNA): TGTGCCAGCAGTTTAATTGGTGTGGACAATCAGCCCCAGCATTGT.

Comment on this clonotype: The junction differs from germline at one of its ends, possibly a read error. The rearrangement uses TRBV11-2 and TRBJ2-7; a possible D gene is TRBD1 (5 bases). Germline V gene data show CDR1 as SGHAT and CDR2 as FQNNGV. The CDR3 contains 11 residues. CDR3 loop: CDSTKGVEQYF. In DNA, the CDR3 is TGTGACAGCACAAAAGGGGTCGAGCAGTACTTC.

In nucleotides, the CDR3 is TGTGCCAGCAGTTGTGGACAGGGAATTGGGATCGAGCAGTACTTC. This translates into CASSCGQGIGIEQYF. V usage is TRBV6-5 and J usage is TRBJ2-7; 8 positions agree with TRBD1. V gave up 4 bases and J gave up 6 bases; unmatched junction bases: 11. Germline V gene lookup returns CDR1 MNHEY and CDR2 SVGAGI. CDR3 length: 15 residues.